The 6 T cell receptor beta chains below were found in one sample sequenced in a study of OX40 agonist ivuxolimab in advanced cancers. Only in-frame clones appear in the TCRdb table, and some are missing; sequencing was by immunoSEQ multiplex PCR. The repertoire holds about 55,000 clones, around four fifths seen once, with about 1.2% in the top ten. The material sequenced was CD4+ or CD8+ T cells sorted from blood, taken in a trial of the OX40 agonist ivuxolimab. The source is an adult with an advanced solid tumor such as melanoma, head and neck, liver or kidney cancer.

The chain carries TRBV5-1 and TRBJ2-3, with TRBD1 identical over 11 bases. This CDR3 has 15 residues. In germline, CDR1 is SGHRS, CDR2 YFSETQ. The trim removed 4 bases at V and 5 bases at J, leaving 6 bases unmatched. The CDR3 loop is CASSLGGTGGDTQYF. The CDR3 DNA reads as TGCGCCAGCAGCCTAGGAGGGACAGGGGGAGATACGCAGTATTTT.

V and J are TRBV15 and TRBJ2-5; maybe TRBD1 (6 bases). Per germline, CDR1 LNHNV and CDR2 YYDKDF (reference sequence). V lost 0 bases and J 5 bases, leaving 13 bases between the germline ends. This CDR3 spans 15 amino acids. The CDR3 region has the DNA TGTGCCACCAGCAGAGATGGACAGCCTAGCGAGACCCAGTACTTC. The encoded protein is CATSRDGQPSETQYF.

This chain links TRBV15 with TRBJ1-2; D is possibly TRBD1 (6 bases). Germline lookup yields CDR1 LNHNV and CDR2 YYDKDF (reference sequence). Trimming removed 5 bases from V and 1 base from J, with 11 bases in between. The CDR3 runs to 14 residues. The CDR3 is CATSPRDNNYGYTF. The CDR3 region has the DNA TGTGCCACCAGCCCTCGGGACAATAACTATGGCTACACCTTC. Filled out from reference TRBV15 and TRBJ1-2, the complete variable domain reads DAMVIQNPRYQVTQFGKPVTLSCSQTLNHNVMYWYQQKSSQAPKLLFHYYDKDFNNEADTPDNFQSRRPNTSFCFLDIRSPGLGDTAMYLCATSPRDNNYGYTFGSGTRLTVV.

The J gene is TRBJ2-7, the V gene TRBV7-2, with 7 bases matching TRBD1. The CDR3 runs to 14 residues. Per germline, CDR1 SGHTA and CDR2 FQGNSA. V gave up 1 base and J gave up 7 bases; unmatched junction bases: 7. The CDR3 coding sequence is TGTGCCAGCAGCTTAGGGACAGGAGCTCGGGAGCAGTACTTC. This encodes CASSLGTGAREQYF.

In nucleotides, the CDR3 is TGTGCCAGCAGTTTATCGCGACAGCTCTATGGCTACACCTTC. This sequence encodes CASSLSRQLYGYTF. V is TRBV28 and J is TRBJ1-2; TRBD1 might be the D (5 bases). The ends were cut back, 1 base at V and 4 bases at J, with 10 bases in the middle. Germline assignment: CDR1 MDHEN and CDR2 SYDVKM. This CDR3 region has 14 residues.

This rearrangement joins TRBV11-2 to TRBJ2-1, with D possibly TRBD2 on 6 matching bases. Germline values: CDR1 SGHAT, CDR2 FQNNGV. CDR3 length: 13 residues. V lost 4 bases to trimming and J lost 16 bases, with 20 bases between them. CDR3 protein: CASSSLDGATSFF. CDR3 DNA: TGTGCCAGCAGCTCCCTGGACGGCGCCACTAGCTTCTTC.